These T cell receptor beta chains were read from a single sample in a study of blood T cell repertoires in COVID-19. Libraries were prepared by immunoSEQ multiplex PCR; TCRdb keeps only in-frame clonotypes and omits some of them. In the table there are more than 200,000 clones, 65% to 90% of which are singletons. The specimen sequenced was peripheral blood. The receptors shown here come from a man aged 30 to 45 with active or convalescent COVID-19. CDR3s include the opening cysteine and the closing phenylalanine or tryptophan. A D gene is named only where the DNA matches it firmly. Part of the rows lack a size; the others show once, few, many or a class for expanded clones.

d_gene: NA; abundance: few; v_gene: TRBV7-9; len: 17; j_gene: TRBJ2-3; CDR3aa: CASSSGDGGISTDTQYF; CDR3nt: TGTGCCAGCAGCTCAGGCGATGGTGGTATCAGCACAGATACGCAGTATTTT
d_gene: NA; abundance: NA; v_gene: TRBV2; len: 15; j_gene: TRBJ1-5; CDR3aa: CASSETSGVGQPQHF; CDR3nt: TGTGCCAGCAGTGAGACTTCAGGGGTTGGACAGCCCCAGCATTTT
d_gene: NA; abundance: NA; v_gene: TRBV4-2; len: 16; j_gene: TRBJ2-1; CDR3aa: CASSQDYPSSYNEQFF; CDR3nt: TGTGCCAGCAGCCAAGATTATCCGAGCTCCTACAATGAGCAGTTCTTC
d_gene: TRBD1; abundance: NA; v_gene: TRBV5-1; len: 15; j_gene: TRBJ1-4; CDR3aa: CASSLALGGREKLFF; CDR3nt: TGCGCCAGCAGCTTGGCCTTAGGGGGCCGTGAAAAACTGTTTTTT
d_gene: NA; abundance: NA; v_gene: TRBV11-3; len: 15; j_gene: TRBJ2-1; CDR3aa: CASSDTRTGRNEQFF; CDR3nt: TGTGCCAGCAGCGATACCCGAACAGGGCGTAATGAGCAGTTCTTC
d_gene: TRBD1; abundance: NA; v_gene: TRBV19; len: 15; j_gene: TRBJ1-2; CDR3aa: CASSTGTGGNYGYTF; CDR3nt: TGTGCCAGTAGTACCGGGACAGGGGGCAACTATGGCTACACCTTC
d_gene: NA; abundance: NA; v_gene: TRBV15; len: 14; j_gene: TRBJ1-1; CDR3aa: CATTPGGTGLEAFF; CDR3nt: TGTGCCACCACCCCGGGGGGAACGGGCCTTGAAGCTTTCTTT
d_gene: NA; abundance: few; v_gene: TRBV9; len: 14; j_gene: TRBJ1-4; CDR3aa: CASSVGTMSEKLFF; CDR3nt: TGTGCCAGCAGCGTAGGGACAATGAGCGAAAAACTGTTTTTT
d_gene: NA; abundance: NA; v_gene: TRBV11-2; len: 17; j_gene: TRBJ2-1; CDR3aa: CASSPLRSGPSYNEQFF; CDR3nt: TGTGCCAGCAGCCCGCTACGTAGCGGACCCTCCTACAATGAGCAGTTCTTC
d_gene: NA; abundance: NA; v_gene: TRBV9; len: 14; j_gene: TRBJ2-7; CDR3aa: CASSVEARQDEQYF; CDR3nt: TGTGCCAGCAGCGTGGAGGCCCGACAGGACGAGCAGTACTTC
d_gene: TRBD2; abundance: NA; v_gene: TRBV27; len: 15; j_gene: TRBJ2-3; CDR3aa: CASTVAGGHTDTQYF; CDR3nt: TGTGCCAGCACCGTAGCGGGGGGTCACACAGATACGCAGTATTTT
d_gene: NA; abundance: NA; v_gene: TRBV2; len: 13; j_gene: TRBJ2-3; CDR3aa: CASGGAGTDTQYF; CDR3nt: TGTGCCAGCGGGGGGGCGGGGACAGATACGCAGTATTTT
d_gene: TRBD1; abundance: NA; v_gene: TRBV4-1; len: 16; j_gene: TRBJ2-7; CDR3aa: CASSPGTGDSSYEQYF; CDR3nt: TGCGCCAGCAGCCCCGGGACAGGGGACAGCTCCTACGAGCAGTACTTC
d_gene: NA; abundance: NA; v_gene: TRBV9; len: 14; j_gene: TRBJ2-3; CDR3aa: CASSVEGNSDTQYF; CDR3nt: TGTGCCAGCAGCGTAGAGGGGAATTCAGATACGCAGTATTTT
d_gene: TRBD1; abundance: NA; v_gene: TRBV29-1; len: 14; j_gene: TRBJ2-1; CDR3aa: CSVEDRALYNEQFF; CDR3nt: TGCAGCGTTGAGGACAGGGCCCTATACAATGAGCAGTTCTTC
d_gene: NA; abundance: NA; v_gene: TRBV2; len: 16; j_gene: TRBJ2-2; CDR3aa: CASSADRGANTGELFF; CDR3nt: TGTGCCAGCAGTGCAGACCGGGGGGCAAACACCGGGGAGCTGTTTTTT
d_gene: NA; abundance: NA; v_gene: TRBV3-1/TRBV3-2; len: 16; j_gene: TRBJ1-5; CDR3aa: CASSQEPVGGNQPQHF; CDR3nt: TGTGCCAGCAGCCAAGAGCCAGTTGGGGGGAATCAGCCCCAGCATTTT
d_gene: NA; abundance: NA; v_gene: TRBV19; len: 16; j_gene: TRBJ2-3; CDR3aa: CASSMGNSGSTDTQYF; CDR3nt: TGTGCCAGTAGTATGGGAAATAGCGGTAGCACAGATACGCAGTATTTT
d_gene: NA; abundance: NA; v_gene: TRBV2; len: 11; j_gene: TRBJ1-1; CDR3aa: CASRDNFEAFF; CDR3nt: TGTGCCAGCAGGGACAACTTTGAAGCTTTCTTT
d_gene: NA; abundance: NA; v_gene: TRBV21-1; len: 16; j_gene: TRBJ1-5; CDR3aa: CASSKERVLGGKPQHF; CDR3nt: TGTGCCAGCAGCAAAGAGAGAGTTCTGGGAGGTAAACCCCAGCATTTT
d_gene: NA; abundance: once; v_gene: TRBV27; len: 11; j_gene: TRBJ1-1; CDR3aa: CASRRNTEAFF; CDR3nt: TGTGCCAGCAGGCGGAACACTGAAGCTTTCTTT
d_gene: NA; abundance: NA; v_gene: TRBV5-5; len: 15; j_gene: TRBJ1-6; CDR3aa: CASSMPGQLRSPLHF; CDR3nt: TGTGCCAGCAGCATGCCGGGACAATTGCGGTCACCCCTCCACTTT
d_gene: NA; abundance: NA; v_gene: TRBV7-8; len: 15; j_gene: TRBJ2-5; CDR3aa: CASSSARGFQETQYF; CDR3nt: TGTGCCAGCAGCTCCGCTCGGGGATTTCAAGAGACCCAGTACTTC
d_gene: NA; abundance: NA; v_gene: TRBV6-5; len: 15; j_gene: TRBJ1-1; CDR3aa: CASSSDRSTFFGAFF; CDR3nt: TGTGCCAGCAGTTCTGACAGGAGCACTTTCTTCGGAGCTTTCTTT
d_gene: NA; abundance: NA; v_gene: TRBV30; len: 16; j_gene: TRBJ1-6; CDR3aa: CAWSLGRGRGTSPLHF; CDR3nt: TGTGCCTGGAGTTTAGGGAGAGGCAGGGGTACTTCACCCCTCCACTTT
d_gene: TRBD1; abundance: NA; v_gene: TRBV2; len: 15; j_gene: TRBJ1-2; CDR3aa: CASSEMTGGNYGYTF; CDR3nt: TGTGCCAGCAGTGAAATGACAGGGGGCAACTATGGCTACACCTTC
d_gene: NA; abundance: NA; v_gene: TRBV4-2; len: 14; j_gene: TRBJ1-2; CDR3aa: CASSQEPSGYGYTF; CDR3nt: TGTGCCAGCAGCCAAGAACCGTCGGGGTATGGCTACACCTTC
d_gene: NA; abundance: NA; v_gene: TRBV4-1; len: 14; j_gene: TRBJ2-1; CDR3aa: CASSQDSSYNEQFF; CDR3nt: TGCGCCAGCAGCCAAGATAGCAGCTACAATGAGCAGTTCTTC
d_gene: NA; abundance: NA; v_gene: TRBV5-1; len: 15; j_gene: TRBJ1-1; CDR3aa: CASSPGVGTNTEAFF; CDR3nt: TGCGCCAGCAGCCCCGGGGTAGGCACGAACACTGAAGCTTTCTTT
d_gene: NA; abundance: NA; v_gene: TRBV21-1; len: 19; j_gene: TRBJ1-6; CDR3aa: CASSKYGTTSRSYNSPLHF; CDR3nt: TGTGCCAGCAGCAAATATGGGACAACTAGTCGTTCCTATAATTCACCCCTCCACTTT
d_gene: NA; abundance: once; v_gene: TRBV6-5; len: 14; j_gene: TRBJ1-6; CDR3aa: CASTGQSRISPLHF; CDR3nt: TGTGCCAGCACCGGACAGAGTAGAATTTCACCCCTCCACTTT
d_gene: NA; abundance: NA; v_gene: TRBV4-1; len: 16; j_gene: TRBJ2-1; CDR3aa: CASSQDPPFGVDEQFF; CDR3nt: TGCGCCAGCAGCCAAGATCCCCCCTTCGGGGTTGATGAGCAGTTCTTC
d_gene: NA; abundance: NA; v_gene: TRBV10-2; len: 13; j_gene: TRBJ1-3; CDR3aa: CAARQVSGNTIYF; CDR3nt: TGCGCCGCGAGACAGGTCTCTGGAAACACCATATATTTT
d_gene: NA; abundance: NA; v_gene: TRBV7-9; len: 14; j_gene: TRBJ2-7; CDR3aa: CASSPGESSYEQYF; CDR3nt: TGTGCCAGCAGCCCAGGTGAAAGCTCCTACGAGCAGTACTTC